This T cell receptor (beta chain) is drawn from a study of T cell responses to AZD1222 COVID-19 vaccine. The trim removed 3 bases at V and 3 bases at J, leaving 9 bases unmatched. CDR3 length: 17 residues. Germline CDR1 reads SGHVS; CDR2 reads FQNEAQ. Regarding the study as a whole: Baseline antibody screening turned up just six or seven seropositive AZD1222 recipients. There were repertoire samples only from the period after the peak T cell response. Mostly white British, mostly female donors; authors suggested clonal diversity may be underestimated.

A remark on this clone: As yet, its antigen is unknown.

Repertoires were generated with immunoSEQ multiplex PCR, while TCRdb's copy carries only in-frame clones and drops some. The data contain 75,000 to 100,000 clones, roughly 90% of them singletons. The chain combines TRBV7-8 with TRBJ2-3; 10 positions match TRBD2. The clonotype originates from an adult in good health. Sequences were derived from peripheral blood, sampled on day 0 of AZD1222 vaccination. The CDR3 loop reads CASSFAGLAGATDTQYF. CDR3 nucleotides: TGTGCCAGCAGCTTCGCCGGCCTAGCGGGAGCTACAGATACGCAGTATTTT.